This TCR beta chain was identified in a study of blood T cell repertoires in COVID-19. Only in-frame clones appear in the TCRdb table, and some are missing; sequencing was by immunoSEQ multiplex PCR. The top ten clones hold 5% of a sample with around 100,000 clones, 88% of them seen once. The sequence came from a human donor in a cohort sampled during active COVID-19. Sequencing was done on a sample of peripheral blood.

Written as DNA, the CDR3 is TGTGCCAGCACCCCACCGGGACAGGGTCGGGAGCAGTACTTC. Encoded protein: CASTPPGQGREQYF. The chain has TRBV28 and TRBJ2-7; 9 bases agree with TRBD1. The V segment lost 7 bases and the J segment 7 bases; nucleotides outside the gene matches: 11. The germline V gene has CDR1 MDHEN and CDR2 SYDVKM. This CDR3 is built from 14 residues. Full variable domain (remainder filled in from reference TRBV28 and TRBJ2-7): DVKVTQSSRYLVKRTGEKVFLECVQDMDHENMFWYRQDPGLGLRLIYFSYDVKMKEKGDIPEGYSVSREKKERFSLILESASTNQTSMYLCASTPPGQGREQYFGPGTRLTVT.